Described below is a single TCR beta chain sequence and its context. Its antigen is still unknown. These data come from a study of post-analysis software for immune sequencing data. Study results and caveats: Batch-mates among the samples co-clustered strongly by F measure. The study found TRBV5-6, TRBV5-1 and TRBV20-1 among about five TRBV segments more frequent in patients than controls. For normalized Chao1 diversity, multiple sclerosis patients scored significantly lower than controls did.

The CDR3 runs to 13 residues. Germline values: CDR1 ENHRY, CDR2 SYGVKD. Losses at the gene ends were 10 bases for V and 0 bases for J; bases not matched to a gene: 5. Sequencing libraries made from TCR beta cDNA carried unique molecular identifiers. Yield was roughly 0.5 million cDNA molecules from 1 to 10 million T cells. From the PCR reads, TCRdb called clonotypes with MiXCR, one entry per CDR3 protein. The sample holds 550,000 to 700,000 distinct CDR3 sequences, roughly 40% seen once. Source material: blood. The chain links TRBV10-3 to TRBJ1-1, with 7 bases aligning to TRBD1. The TCR originated in a girl aged 10 to 17 with multiple sclerosis. CDR3 region: CATQQGLNTEAFF. CDR3 DNA: TGTGCCACCCAACAGGGGTTGAACACTGAAGCTTTCTTT.